This is a list of T cell receptor beta chains from one sample in a study of Ad26.COV2.S vaccination and SARS-CoV-2 variants. The protocol was immunoSEQ multiplex PCR, while the TCRdb copy is restricted to in-frame clones and leaves out a portion. The sample has approximately 420,000 clones, more than 85% seen once; the top ten hold 3.5%. The sequenced sample was peripheral blood, obtained in a trial of Ad26.COV2.S vaccine versus placebo. These receptors all come from a person aged 18 to 65 who received the Ad26.COV2.S COVID-19 vaccine or a placebo. CDR3s include the opening cysteine and the closing phenylalanine or tryptophan. The order of the fields is V gene, D gene, J gene, clone size, CDR3 DNA, CDR3 protein. The D gene is left open where the match is weak. Clone size appears in some rows only: once, few, many, or a class for an expanded clone.

>TRBV10-2|-|TRBJ2-7|-
TGCGCCAGCAGTCAGGTGCGGGACCACGAGCAGTACTTC
CASSQVRDHEQYF
>TRBV7-7|TRBD1|TRBJ2-1|-
TGTGCCAGCAGCTTAGCGGGACAGGTCGGGGACGGGCAGTTCTTC
CASSLAGQVGDGQFF
>TRBV24-1|TRBD1|TRBJ2-1|-
TGTGCCACCAGTGATTCTCAGGGGGACCCCTACAATGAGCAGTTCTTC
CATSDSQGDPYNEQFF
>TRBV18|TRBD1|TRBJ2-7|once
TGTGCCAGCTCACCTAGGACAGGGATAGAATACGAGCAGTACTTC
CASSPRTGIEYEQYF
>TRBV4-3|-|TRBJ2-2|-
TGCGCCAGCAGCCAAGCCGGACTGAGGGAGCTGTTTTTT
CASSQAGLRELFF
>TRBV19|-|TRBJ1-1|-
TGTGCCAGTAGTATTAGGGCACTCTTGAACACTGAAGCTTTCTTT
CASSIRALLNTEAFF
>TRBV29-1|-|TRBJ2-7|-
TGCAGCGTTGATATAGTATACGAGCAGTACTTC
CSVDIVYEQYF
>TRBV30|-|TRBJ1-2|-
TGTGCCTGGAGTGTAGGGACGGCTTATGGCTACACCTTC
CAWSVGTAYGYTF
>TRBV5-4|TRBD1|TRBJ1-6|-
TGTGCCAGCAGCTTGGATAACAGGGGCTCTTCACCCCTCCACTTT
CASSLDNRGSSPLHF
>TRBV24-1|-|TRBJ1-2|-
TGTGCCACCAGTGCCGGGGATGGTAACTATGGCTACACCTTC
CATSAGDGNYGYTF
>TRBV11-2|-|TRBJ2-1|once
TGTGCCAGCAGCTTATTGGAGGGGATTAAGAACCCTTACAATGAGCAGTTCTTC
CASSLLEGIKNPYNEQFF
>TRBV28|-|TRBJ2-3|-
TGTGCCAGCAGTTCTCAGGGAGGCACAGATACGCAGTATTTT
CASSSQGGTDTQYF
>TRBV5-1|TRBD2|TRBJ2-5|-
TGCGCCAGCAGCTTGGGACTAGCGGGTCCCGAGACCCAGTACTTC
CASSLGLAGPETQYF
>TRBV21-1|-|TRBJ2-3|-
TGTGCCAGCAGCTTGCCGCCTGGGGCACAGGGGGCGTCAGATACGCAGTATTTT
CASSLPPGAQGASDTQYF
>TRBV28|TRBD2|TRBJ2-7|-
TGTGCCAGCAGTTTACGTGGGAGGGTTTTATCCAACGAGCAGTACTTC
CASSLRGRVLSNEQYF
>TRBV5-8|TRBD1|TRBJ1-6|-
TGTGCCAGCAGGCGACAGGGAGAAAATTCACCCCTCCACTTT
CASRRQGENSPLHF
>TRBV29-1|TRBD1|TRBJ1-2|-
TGCAGCGTTGAAGGTCCGGGACAGGGCCCCAAAGATAACTATGGCTACACCTTC
CSVEGPGQGPKDNYGYTF
>TRBV25-1|TRBD1|TRBJ2-6|-
TGTGCCAGCAGTGAAGCCGGGACAGGCCTCTCTGGGGCCAACGTCCTGACTTTC
CASSEAGTGLSGANVLTF
>TRBV5-1|TRBD1|TRBJ1-1|-
TGCGCCAGCAGCCGCAGGACAGGGGGAAGGGAGACTGAAGCTTTCTTT
CASSRRTGGRETEAFF
>TRBV7-7|-|TRBJ2-5|-
TGTGCTAGCAGCCCGGGGGACCGCCAAGAGACCCAGTACTTC
CASSPGDRQETQYF
>TRBV6-5|TRBD1|TRBJ1-1|-
TGTGCCAGCAGTTACCCTGGACAGGCGATGACTGAAGCTTTCTTT
CASSYPGQAMTEAFF
>TRBV28|TRBD1|TRBJ2-6|-
TGTGCCAGCGGACAGGGGGCTGCTGGGGCCAACGTCCTGACTTTC
CASGQGAAGANVLTF
>TRBV6-5|-|TRBJ2-7|-
TGTGCCAGCAGGACATTAGGGGGGGCGAACTACGAGCAGTACTTC
CASRTLGGANYEQYF
>TRBV3-1/TRBV3-2|-|TRBJ2-3|-
TGTGCCAGCAGCCCAGCCAGGGACGGCACAGATACGCAGTATTTT
CASSPARDGTDTQYF
>TRBV3-1/TRBV3-2|-|TRBJ2-5|-
TGTGCCAGCAGCCAAGATGTGGGTGAAGAGACCCAGTACTTC
CASSQDVGEETQYF
>TRBV28|-|TRBJ1-4|-
TGTGCCAGCAGTTTATGGTCGGCAGCTAATGAAAAACTGTTTTTT
CASSLWSAANEKLFF
>TRBV5-6|TRBD1|TRBJ1-6|-
TGTGCCAGCAGCCGTACGGACAGGGACAATTCACCCCTCCACTTT
CASSRTDRDNSPLHF
>TRBV10-3|-|TRBJ2-3|-
TGTGCCATCCGGGTCGCAGAAACAGATACGCAGTATTTT
CAIRVAETDTQYF
>TRBV5-1|TRBD1|TRBJ1-1|-
TGCGCCAGCAGCTTAACCGGGACAGGGGTCACTGAAGCTTTCTTT
CASSLTGTGVTEAFF